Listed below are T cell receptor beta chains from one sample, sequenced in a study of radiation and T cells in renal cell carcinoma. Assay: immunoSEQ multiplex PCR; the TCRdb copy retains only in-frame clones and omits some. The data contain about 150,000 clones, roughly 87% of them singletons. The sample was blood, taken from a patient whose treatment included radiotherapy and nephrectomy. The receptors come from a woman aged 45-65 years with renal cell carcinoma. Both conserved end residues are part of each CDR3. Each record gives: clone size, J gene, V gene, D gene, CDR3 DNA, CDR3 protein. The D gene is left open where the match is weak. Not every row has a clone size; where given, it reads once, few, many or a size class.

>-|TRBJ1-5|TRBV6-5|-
TGTGCCTCCCACCCAGGCGCAAATCAGCCCCAGCATTTT
CASHPGANQPQHF
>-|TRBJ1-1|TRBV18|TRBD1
TGTGCCAGCTCACCGTCAACAGGGGGCGGAAAAGCTTTCTTT
CASSPSTGGGKAFF
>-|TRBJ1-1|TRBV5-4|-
TGTGCCAGCAGCCGGGGCGGGGATACTGAAGCTTTCTTT
CASSRGGDTEAFF
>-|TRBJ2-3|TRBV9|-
TGTGCCAGCAGCGTCCTAGAACAGAAAGTTAGCACAGATACGCAGTATTTT
CASSVLEQKVSTDTQYF
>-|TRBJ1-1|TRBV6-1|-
TGTGCCAGCAGTGATCAGAGGAACACTGAAGCTTTCTTT
CASSDQRNTEAFF
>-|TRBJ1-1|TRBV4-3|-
TGCGCCAGCAGCCAAGGTGGGGGGCGAGTCACTGAAGCTTTCTTT
CASSQGGGRVTEAFF
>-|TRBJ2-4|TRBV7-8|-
TGTGCCAGCAGCCCCAAACCGACAGAAGCCAAAAACATTCAGTACTTC
CASSPKPTEAKNIQYF
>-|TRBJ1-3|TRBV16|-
TGTGCCAGCAGCCAACGCTCTGGAAACACCATATATTTT
CASSQRSGNTIYF
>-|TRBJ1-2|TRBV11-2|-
TGTGCCAGCAGCTCCCGAGGGATCTATGGCTACACCTTC
CASSSRGIYGYTF
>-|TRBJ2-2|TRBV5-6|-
TGTGCCAGCAGCTTGGTAGACAGGAGCGAGGAGCTGTTTTTT
CASSLVDRSEELFF
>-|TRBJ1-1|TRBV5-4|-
TGTGCCAGCAGCCTCCCCTCCGGGACGGTGAACACTGAAGCTTTCTTT
CASSLPSGTVNTEAFF
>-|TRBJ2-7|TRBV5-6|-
TGTGCCAGCAGTCTCCTTATGAGTTATTCCTACGAGCAGTACTTC
CASSLLMSYSYEQYF
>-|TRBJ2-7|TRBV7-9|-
TGTGCCAGCAGCTTAGCGGTAGCTTCCTACGAGCAGTACTTC
CASSLAVASYEQYF
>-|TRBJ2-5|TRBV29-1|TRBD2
TGCAGCGTTACGAACCGACTAGCGGGGGGAGGAGAGACCCAGTACTTC
CSVTNRLAGGGETQYF
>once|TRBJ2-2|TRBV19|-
TGTGCCAGTAGTACTCCGGGTCGCACCGGGGAGCTGTTTTTT
CASSTPGRTGELFF
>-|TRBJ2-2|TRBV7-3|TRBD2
TGTGCCAGCAGCTTATTCGGTAGCGGGACCTACGGGGAGCTGTTTTTT
CASSLFGSGTYGELFF
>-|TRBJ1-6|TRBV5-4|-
TGTGCCAGCAGCTTCTCGGATTCACCCCTCCACTTT
CASSFSDSPLHF
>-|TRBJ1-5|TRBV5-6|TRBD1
TGTGCCAGCAGCTTGGCGGACAGGGTTGGCCAGCCCCAGCATTTT
CASSLADRVGQPQHF
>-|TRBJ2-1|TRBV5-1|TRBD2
TGCGCCAGCAGCTTGGTTAGCGGGGGGGCCAGCCATGAGCAGTTCTTC
CASSLVSGGASHEQFF
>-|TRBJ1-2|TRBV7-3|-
TGTGCCAGCAGCTTAGAATACTTCGATGGCTACACCTTC
CASSLEYFDGYTF
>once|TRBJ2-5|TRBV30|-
TGTGCCTGGAGCCGGTCCCTGGGGGAGACCCAGTACTTC
CAWSRSLGETQYF
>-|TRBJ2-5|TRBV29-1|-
TGCAGCTTCAATACCGGACCCGGAGTAGGAGAGACCCAGTACTTC
CSFNTGPGVGETQYF
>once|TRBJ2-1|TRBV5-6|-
TGTGCCAGCAGCTTGGCCAGCTCGGGGCAGTTCTTC
CASSLASSGQFF
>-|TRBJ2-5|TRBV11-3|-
TGTGCCAGCAGCCCAGGCGGTAGATTCCAAGAGACCCAGTACTTC
CASSPGGRFQETQYF
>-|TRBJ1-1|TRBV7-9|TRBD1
TGTGCCAGCAGAGGACCGACAGGGGGTTTGACTGAAGCTTTCTTT
CASRGPTGGLTEAFF
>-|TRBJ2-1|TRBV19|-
TGTGCCAGTAGTAAATCTCCAAGGGATGAGCAGTTCTTC
CASSKSPRDEQFF
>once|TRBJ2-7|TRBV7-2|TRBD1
TGTGCCAGCAGCTTCGCGGGACAGGGTACGTACGAGCAGTACTTC
CASSFAGQGTYEQYF
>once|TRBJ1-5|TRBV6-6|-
TGTGCCAGCAGAGGAGGGGGGATGGACAATCAGCCCCAGCATTTT
CASRGGGMDNQPQHF
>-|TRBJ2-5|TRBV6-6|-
TGTGCCAGCAGTTACGGTTCGGGCCAAGAGACCCAGTACTTC
CASSYGSGQETQYF
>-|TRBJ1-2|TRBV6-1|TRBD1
TGTGCCAGCATTGTAGACAGGGGTTACGACTATGGCTACACCTTC
CASIVDRGYDYGYTF
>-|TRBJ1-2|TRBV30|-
TGTGCCTGGAGTCGGAGCAACTATGGCTACACCTTC
CAWSRSNYGYTF
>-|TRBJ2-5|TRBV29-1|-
TGCAGCGTTGCCGCCGCCGTGGATGGGAGAGAGACCCAGTACTTC
CSVAAAVDGRETQYF
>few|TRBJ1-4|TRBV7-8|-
TGTGCCAGCAGCTATAGGGACACCTCAACTAATGAAAAACTGTTTTTT
CASSYRDTSTNEKLFF
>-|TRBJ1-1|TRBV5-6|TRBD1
TGTGCCACTGGGATCGGCAGGGGGCGATCTTCTCGAGCTTTCTTT
CATGIGRGRSSRAFF
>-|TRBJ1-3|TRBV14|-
TGTGCCAGCAGCCCGGGTTTTGGAAACACCATATATTTT
CASSPGFGNTIYF
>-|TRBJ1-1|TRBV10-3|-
TGTGCCATCAGTGATGATCCACCTCGTGAAGCTTTCTTT
CAISDDPPREAFF
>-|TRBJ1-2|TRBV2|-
TGTGCCAGCTTACTAGCGGGGAACTATGGCTACACCTTC
CASLLAGNYGYTF
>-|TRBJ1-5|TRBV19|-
TGTGCCAGTAGTATGTCCCGGTTTCAGCCCCAGCATTTT
CASSMSRFQPQHF